The TCR beta chain under discussion was sequenced for a study of shared clonotypes between healthy human individuals. General study points: Generally, naive subsets came out with larger estimated richness than memory subsets.

Naive CD8 cells comprised CD45RO-negative, CCR7-positively selected cells, excluding terminally differentiated effector memory CD45RA+ cells. The assay was immunoSEQ multiplex PCR, and TCRdb's table has in-frame clones only and misses some. The sample has around 1.9 million clones, 80% to 95% seen once. V lost 8 bases, J lost 3 bases, and 20 bases lay in between. The V gene's germline CDR1 is MNHEY and CDR2 SMNVEV (reference sequence). The CDR3 spans 16 residues. A note on this clone: Its cognate antigen is unknown.

Specimen: naive CD8+ T cells from PBMCs. The rearrangement uses TRBV27 and TRBJ2-1; tentatively, D is TRBD2 (6 bases). The TCR was taken from a man younger than 35 in good health. Some clones in this sample may be carry-over from other donors' samples. Here the CDR3 reads CASYPKAGRGYNEQFF. The CDR3 nucleotides read TGTGCCAGCTATCCCAAGGCGGGAAGAGGCTACAATGAGCAGTTCTTC.